This TCR beta chain was sequenced during a study of cytomegalovirus exposure and HLA in healthy donors. The repertoire was sequenced with immunoSEQ multiplex PCR; TCRdb's copy has only in-frame clones and lacks some. The sample lists under 400,000 clones, more than 80% occurring once. The donors were members of the roughly 120-subject validation cohort (separate from the approximately 670-subject first cohort). As for this clone: Its antigen is not known.

Study-wide points: Using the classifier, cytomegalovirus status was reportedly diagnosed with high specificity and sensitivity. The study recorded about 160 TCR beta chains that were cytomegalovirus-associated. Some public TCRs appeared in many individuals, while most sequences were rare.

The material sequenced was PBMCs. This receptor was identified in a woman younger than 30 in good health and CMV-seronegative.

The CDR3 here is CASDFTGWETQYF. Written as DNA, the CDR3 is TGTGCCAGCGACTTTACAGGGTGGGAGACCCAGTACTTC. The V and J genes are TRBV6-4 and TRBJ2-5; D may be TRBD1 (6 bases). The CDR3 sequence is 13 residues long. Germline CDR1 MRHNA, CDR2 SNTAGT. V shed 8 bases and J shed 5 bases, with 15 bases lying between them.